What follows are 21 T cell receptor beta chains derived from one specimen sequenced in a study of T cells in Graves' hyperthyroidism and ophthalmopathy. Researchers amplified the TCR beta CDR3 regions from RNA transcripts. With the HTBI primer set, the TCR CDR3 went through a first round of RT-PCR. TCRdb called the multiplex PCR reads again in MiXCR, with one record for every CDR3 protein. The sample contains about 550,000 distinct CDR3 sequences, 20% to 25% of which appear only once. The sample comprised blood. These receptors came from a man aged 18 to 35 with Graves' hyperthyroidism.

DNA of the CDR3: TGTGCCAGCAGCCAAGATCCACTGCAAGAGACCCAGTACTTC. This sequence encodes CASSQDPLQETQYF. The rearrangement joins TRBV4-2 to TRBJ2-5; D not resolved. V was cut by 0 bases and J by 2 bases, with 7 bases left in between. CDR3 length: 14 amino acids. The germline V gene has CDR1 LGHNA and CDR2 YNFKEQ.

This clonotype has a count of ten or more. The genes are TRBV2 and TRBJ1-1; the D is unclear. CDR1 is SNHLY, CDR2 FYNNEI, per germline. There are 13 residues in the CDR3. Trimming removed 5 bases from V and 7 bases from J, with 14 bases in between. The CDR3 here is CASSPSQALEAFF. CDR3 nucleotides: TGTGCCAGCAGTCCCTCCCAGGCCCTTGAAGCTTTCTTT.

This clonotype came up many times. CDR3 in DNA: TGCGCCAGCAGCCCGGGCCTCACTGTGGGGGACACCATATATTTT. This sequence encodes CASSPGLTVGDTIYF. This sequence joins TRBV5-1 and TRBJ1-3, with a possible D match to TRBD1 (5 bases). CDR3 size: 15 residues. V shed 4 bases and J shed 8 bases, with 19 bases lying between them. The germline gives CDR1 SGHRS, CDR2 YFSETQ.

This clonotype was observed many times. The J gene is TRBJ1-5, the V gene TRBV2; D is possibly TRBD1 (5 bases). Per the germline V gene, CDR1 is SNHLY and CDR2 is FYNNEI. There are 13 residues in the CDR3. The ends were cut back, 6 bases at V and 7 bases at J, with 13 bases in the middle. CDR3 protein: CASRGGVGQPQHF. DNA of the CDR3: TGTGCCAGCAGGGGGGGTGTTGGCCAGCCCCAGCATTTT.

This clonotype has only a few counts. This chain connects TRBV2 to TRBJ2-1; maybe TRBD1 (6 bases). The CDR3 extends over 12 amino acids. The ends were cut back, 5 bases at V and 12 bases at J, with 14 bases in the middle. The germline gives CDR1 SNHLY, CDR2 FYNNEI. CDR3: CASSPQGWLQFF. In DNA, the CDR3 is TGTGCCAGCAGTCCACAGGGTTGGTTGCAGTTCTTC.

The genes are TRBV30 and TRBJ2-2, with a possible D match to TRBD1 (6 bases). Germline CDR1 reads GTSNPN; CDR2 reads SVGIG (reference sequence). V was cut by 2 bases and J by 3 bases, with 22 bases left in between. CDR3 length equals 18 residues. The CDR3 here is CAWSRDSLTQGHTGELFF. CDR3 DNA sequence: TGTGCCTGGAGTCGAGACAGCCTTACTCAGGGGCACACCGGGGAGCTGTTTTTT.

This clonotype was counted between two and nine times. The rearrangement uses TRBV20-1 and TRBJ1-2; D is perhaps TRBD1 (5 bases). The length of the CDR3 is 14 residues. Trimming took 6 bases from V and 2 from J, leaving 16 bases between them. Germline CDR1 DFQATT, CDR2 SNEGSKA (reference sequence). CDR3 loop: CSAPAAGLNYGYTF. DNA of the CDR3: TGCAGTGCCCCAGCGGCAGGGCTGAACTATGGCTACACCTTC.

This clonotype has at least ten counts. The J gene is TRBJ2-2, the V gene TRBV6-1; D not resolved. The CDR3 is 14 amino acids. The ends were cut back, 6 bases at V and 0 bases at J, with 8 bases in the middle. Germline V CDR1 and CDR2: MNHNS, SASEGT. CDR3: CASRTGPNTGELFF. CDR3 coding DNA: TGTGCCAGCAGGACCGGACCGAACACCGGGGAGCTGTTTTTT.

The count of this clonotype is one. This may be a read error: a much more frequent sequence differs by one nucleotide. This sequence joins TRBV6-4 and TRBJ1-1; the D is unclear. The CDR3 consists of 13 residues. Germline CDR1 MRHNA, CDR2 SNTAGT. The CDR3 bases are TGTGCCAGCGGTGACGGCGCGAACACTGAAGCTTTCTTT. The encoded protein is CASGDGANTEAFF.

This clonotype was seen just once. CDR3 in DNA: TGTGCCACCAGCAGAATCGGGGTGAACACTGAAGCTTTCTTT. It yields the protein CATSRIGVNTEAFF. The rearrangement uses TRBV15 and TRBJ1-1; D is unresolved. The V end was cut by 2 bases, the J end by 0 bases, with 7 bases between. Germline loops: CDR1 LNHNV, CDR2 YYDKDF (reference sequence). The CDR3 covers 14 residues.

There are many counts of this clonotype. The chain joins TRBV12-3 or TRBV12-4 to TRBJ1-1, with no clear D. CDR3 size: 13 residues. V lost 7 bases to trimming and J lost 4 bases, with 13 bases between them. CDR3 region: CASNPFEGTEAFF. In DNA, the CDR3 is TGTGCCAGCAACCCCTTTGAGGGCACTGAAGCTTTCTTT.

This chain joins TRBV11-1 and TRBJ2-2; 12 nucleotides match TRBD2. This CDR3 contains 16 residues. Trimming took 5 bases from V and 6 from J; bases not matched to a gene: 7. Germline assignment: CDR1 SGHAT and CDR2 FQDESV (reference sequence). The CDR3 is CASSHPGLAGAGELFF. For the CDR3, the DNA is TGTGCCAGCAGCCATCCGGGACTAGCGGGCGCCGGGGAGCTGTTTTTT.

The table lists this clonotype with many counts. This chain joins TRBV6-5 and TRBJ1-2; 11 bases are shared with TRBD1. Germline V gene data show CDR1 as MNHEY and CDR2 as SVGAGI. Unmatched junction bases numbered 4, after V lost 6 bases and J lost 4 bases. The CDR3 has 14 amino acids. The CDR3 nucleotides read TGTGCCAGCAGCTACGGACAGGGGGCCTATGGCTACACCTTC. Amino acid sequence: CASSYGQGAYGYTF.

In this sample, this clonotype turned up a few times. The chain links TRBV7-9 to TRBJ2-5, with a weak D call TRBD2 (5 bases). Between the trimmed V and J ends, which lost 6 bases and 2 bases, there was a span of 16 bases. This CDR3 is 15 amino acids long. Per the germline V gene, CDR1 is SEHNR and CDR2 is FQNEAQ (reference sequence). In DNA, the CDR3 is TGTGCCAGCAGTCCGGTGGGGAGCGGTCAAGAGACCCAGTACTTC. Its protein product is CASSPVGSGQETQYF.

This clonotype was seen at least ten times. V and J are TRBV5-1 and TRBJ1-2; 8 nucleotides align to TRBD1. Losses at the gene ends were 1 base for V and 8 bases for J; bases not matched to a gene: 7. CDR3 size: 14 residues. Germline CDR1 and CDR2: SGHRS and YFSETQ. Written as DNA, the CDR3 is TGCGCCAGCAGCTTGTCCAGGGGGCGTATGGGCTACACCTTC. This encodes CASSLSRGRMGYTF.

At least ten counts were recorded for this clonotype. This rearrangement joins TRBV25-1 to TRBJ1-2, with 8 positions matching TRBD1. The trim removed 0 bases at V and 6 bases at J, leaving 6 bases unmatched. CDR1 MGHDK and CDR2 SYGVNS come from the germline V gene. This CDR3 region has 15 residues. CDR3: CASSEYTTGDHGYTF. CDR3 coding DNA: TGTGCCAGCAGTGAATATACGACAGGGGATCATGGCTACACCTTC.

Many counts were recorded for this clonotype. The CDR3 bases are TGCAGTGTCCAGCGAAGGGGCGATGGCTACACCTTC. It is translated as CSVQRRGDGYTF. V and J are TRBV20-1 and TRBJ1-2, with D perhaps TRBD1 (5 bases). Germline CDR1 is DFQATT and CDR2 is SNEGSKA (reference sequence). This CDR3 comprises 12 residues. Between the trimmed V and J ends, which lost 7 bases and 6 bases, there was a span of 15 bases.

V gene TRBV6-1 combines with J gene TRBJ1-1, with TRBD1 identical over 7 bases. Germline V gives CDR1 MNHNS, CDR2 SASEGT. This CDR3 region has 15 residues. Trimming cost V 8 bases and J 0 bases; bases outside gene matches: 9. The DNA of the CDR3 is TGTGCCAGCGGAGAGCAGGGGGGCATGAACACTGAAGCTTTCTTT. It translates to CASGEQGGMNTEAFF.

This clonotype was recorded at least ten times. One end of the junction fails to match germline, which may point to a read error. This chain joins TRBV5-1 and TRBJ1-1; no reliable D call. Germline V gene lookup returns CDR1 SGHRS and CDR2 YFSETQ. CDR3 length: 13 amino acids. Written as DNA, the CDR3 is TGTGCCAGCAGTTTTCGGGGTAACACTGAAGCTTTCTTT. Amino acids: CASSFRGNTEAFF.

The CDR3 here is CASSFVRAEQYF. The DNA for the CDR3 is TGTGCCAGCAGCTTTGTTAGGGCCGAGCAGTACTTC. The chain links TRBV7-2 to TRBJ2-7; D is uncertain. CDR1 and CDR2 (germline): SGHTA, FQGNSA. Trimming cost V 3 bases and J 6 bases, with 9 bases left between them. This CDR3 has 12 residues.

This chain's CDR3 is CASSLGGSQYEQYF. The CDR3 bases are TGTGCCAGCAGCTTAGGAGGGTCACAGTACGAGCAGTACTTC. This sequence joins TRBV11-2 and TRBJ2-7, with D possibly being TRBD2 (5 bases). Trimming took 1 base from V and 4 from J, leaving 11 bases between them. Germline CDR1 reads SGHAT; CDR2 reads FQNNGV. This CDR3 has 14 amino acids.